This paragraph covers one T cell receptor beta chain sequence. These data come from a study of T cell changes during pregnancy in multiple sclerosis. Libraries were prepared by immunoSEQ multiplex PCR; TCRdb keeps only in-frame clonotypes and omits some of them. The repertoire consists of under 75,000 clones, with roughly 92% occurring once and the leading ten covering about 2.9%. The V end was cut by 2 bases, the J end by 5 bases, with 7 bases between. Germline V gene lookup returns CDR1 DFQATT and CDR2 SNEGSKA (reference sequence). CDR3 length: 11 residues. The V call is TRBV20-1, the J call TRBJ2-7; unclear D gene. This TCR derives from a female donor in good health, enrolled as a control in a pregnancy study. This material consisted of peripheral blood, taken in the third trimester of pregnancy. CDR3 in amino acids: CSARPENEQYF. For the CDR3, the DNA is TGCAGTGCTAGACCGGAGAACGAGCAGTACTTC.